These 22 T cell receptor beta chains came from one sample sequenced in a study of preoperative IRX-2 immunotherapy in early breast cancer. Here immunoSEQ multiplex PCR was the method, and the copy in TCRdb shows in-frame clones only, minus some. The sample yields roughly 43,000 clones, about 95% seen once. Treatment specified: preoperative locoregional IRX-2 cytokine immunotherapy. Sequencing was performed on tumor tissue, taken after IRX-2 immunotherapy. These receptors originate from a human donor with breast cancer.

This CDR3 reads CSVYGQDEKLFF. In DNA, the CDR3 is TGCAGCGTCTACGGACAGGACGAAAAACTGTTTTTT. The rearrangement uses TRBV29-1 and TRBJ1-4; TRBD1 agrees at 7 bases. The CDR3 covers 12 residues. V dropped 6 bases and J dropped 8; count of bases not matched to a gene: 6. Germline-derived CDR1 and CDR2 are SQVTM and ANQGSEA.

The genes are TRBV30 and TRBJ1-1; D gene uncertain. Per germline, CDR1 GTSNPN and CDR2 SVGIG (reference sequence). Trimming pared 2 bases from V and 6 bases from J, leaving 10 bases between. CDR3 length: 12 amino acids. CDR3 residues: CAWSPAMPEAFF. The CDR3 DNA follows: TGTGCCTGGAGTCCGGCCATGCCTGAAGCTTTCTTT.

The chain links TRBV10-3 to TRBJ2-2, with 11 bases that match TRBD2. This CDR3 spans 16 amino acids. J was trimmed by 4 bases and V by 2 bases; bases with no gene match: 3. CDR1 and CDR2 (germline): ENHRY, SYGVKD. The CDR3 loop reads CAISEASGRSTGELFF. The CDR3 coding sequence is TGTGCCATCAGTGAGGCTAGCGGGAGGAGCACCGGGGAGCTGTTTTTT.

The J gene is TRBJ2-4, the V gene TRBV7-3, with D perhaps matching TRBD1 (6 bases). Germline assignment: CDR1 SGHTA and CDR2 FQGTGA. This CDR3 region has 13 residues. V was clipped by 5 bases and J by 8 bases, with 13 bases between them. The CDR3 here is CASSPNKGDIQYF. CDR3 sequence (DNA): TGTGCCAGCAGCCCAAACAAGGGGGACATTCAGTACTTC.

CDR3 sequence: CASTSFSGANVLTF. The CDR3 DNA follows: TGTGCCAGCACTTCGTTTTCTGGGGCCAACGTCCTGACTTTC. The V gene is TRBV5-4, the J gene TRBJ2-6; unclear D gene. The CDR3 consists of 14 residues. Trimming removed 6 bases from V and 1 base from J, with 8 bases in between. Germline V lookup: CDR1 SGHNT, CDR2 YYREEE (reference sequence).

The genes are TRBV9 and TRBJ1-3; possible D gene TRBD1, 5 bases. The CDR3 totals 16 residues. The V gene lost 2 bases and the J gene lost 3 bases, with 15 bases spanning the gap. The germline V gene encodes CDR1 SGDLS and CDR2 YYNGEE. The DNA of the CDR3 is TGTGCCAGCAGCGTGGGGGGAGGCGAGTATGGAAACACCATATATTTT. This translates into CASSVGGGEYGNTIYF.

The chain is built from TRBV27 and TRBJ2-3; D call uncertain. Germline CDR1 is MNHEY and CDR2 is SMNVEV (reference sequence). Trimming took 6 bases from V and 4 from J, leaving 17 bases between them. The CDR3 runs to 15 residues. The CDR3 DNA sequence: TGTGCCAGCAGACCCCCCCTCCCTAGTTCAGATACGCAGTATTTT. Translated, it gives CASRPPLPSSDTQYF.

The CDR3 is CASSPPSGTPYEQYF. CDR3 nucleotides: TGTGCCAGCTCACCCCCCTCCGGGACACCATACGAGCAGTACTTC. V usage is TRBV18 and J usage is TRBJ2-7; weak D call: TRBD1 (6 bases). CDR1 and CDR2 from the germline V gene are KGHSH and LQKENI. The CDR3 spans 15 residues. The ends were cut back, 3 bases at V and 4 bases at J, with 16 bases in the middle.

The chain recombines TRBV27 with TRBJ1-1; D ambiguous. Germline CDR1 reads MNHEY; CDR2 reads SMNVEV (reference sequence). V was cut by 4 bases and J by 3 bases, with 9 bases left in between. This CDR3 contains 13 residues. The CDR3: CASSSWRDTEAFF. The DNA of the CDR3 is TGTGCCAGCAGTTCATGGAGGGACACTGAAGCTTTCTTT.

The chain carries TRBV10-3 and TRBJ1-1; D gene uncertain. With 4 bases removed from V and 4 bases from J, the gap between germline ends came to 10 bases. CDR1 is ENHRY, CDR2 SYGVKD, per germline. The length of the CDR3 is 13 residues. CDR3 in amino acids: CAISVVSGTEAFF. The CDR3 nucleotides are TGTGCCATCAGTGTGGTTTCCGGCACTGAAGCTTTCTTT.

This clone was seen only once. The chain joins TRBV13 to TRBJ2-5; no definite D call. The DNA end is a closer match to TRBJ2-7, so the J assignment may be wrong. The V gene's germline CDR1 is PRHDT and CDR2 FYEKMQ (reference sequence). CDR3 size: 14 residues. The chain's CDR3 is CASSLAGLTYEQYF. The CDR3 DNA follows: TGTGCCAGCAGCTTAGCCGGGCTCACCTACGAGCAGTACTTC.

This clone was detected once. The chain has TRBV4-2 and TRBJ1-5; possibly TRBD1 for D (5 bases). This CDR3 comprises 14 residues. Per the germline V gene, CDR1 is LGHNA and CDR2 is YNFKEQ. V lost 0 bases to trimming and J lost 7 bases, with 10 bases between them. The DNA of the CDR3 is TGTGCCAGCAGCCAAGAGAGGGGCGGGCAGCCCCAGCATTTT. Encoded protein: CASSQERGGQPQHF.

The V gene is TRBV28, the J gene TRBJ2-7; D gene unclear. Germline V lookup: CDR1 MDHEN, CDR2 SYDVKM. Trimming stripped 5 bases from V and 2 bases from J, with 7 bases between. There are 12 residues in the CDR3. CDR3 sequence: CASSAFAYEQYF. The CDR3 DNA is TGTGCCAGCAGTGCCTTCGCCTACGAGCAGTACTTC.

CDR3 loop: CATRAGVGYNEQFF. CDR3 bases: TGTGCCACTCGAGCGGGAGTGGGGTACAATGAGCAGTTCTTC. The J gene is TRBJ2-1, the V gene TRBV10-3; 8 bases align to TRBD2. The germline CDR1 and CDR2 sequences are ENHRY and SYGVKD. Trimming cost V 10 bases and J 4 bases; bases outside gene matches: 9. CDR3 length equals 14 residues.

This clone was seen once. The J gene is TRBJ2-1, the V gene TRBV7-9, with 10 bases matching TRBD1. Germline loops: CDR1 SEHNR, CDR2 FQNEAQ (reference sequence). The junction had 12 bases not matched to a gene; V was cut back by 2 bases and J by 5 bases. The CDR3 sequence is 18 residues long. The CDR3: CASSLWMGQGKRHNEQFF. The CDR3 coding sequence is TGTGCCAGCAGCTTATGGATGGGACAGGGGAAGCGCCACAATGAGCAGTTCTTC.

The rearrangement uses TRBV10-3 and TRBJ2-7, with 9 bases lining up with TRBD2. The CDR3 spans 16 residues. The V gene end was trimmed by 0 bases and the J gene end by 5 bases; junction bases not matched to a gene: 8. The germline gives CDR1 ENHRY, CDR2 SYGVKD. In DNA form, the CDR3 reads TGTGCCATCAGTGAGTCGTTGGCGGGAGGGATCCACGAGCAGTACTTC. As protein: CAISESLAGGIHEQYF.

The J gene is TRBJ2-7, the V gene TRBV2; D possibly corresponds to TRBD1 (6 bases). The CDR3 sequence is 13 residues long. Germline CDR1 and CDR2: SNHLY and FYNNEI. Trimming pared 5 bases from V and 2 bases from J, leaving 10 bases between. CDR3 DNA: TGTGCCAGCAGTTCTGGACAGCCCTACGAGCAGTACTTC. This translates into CASSSGQPYEQYF.

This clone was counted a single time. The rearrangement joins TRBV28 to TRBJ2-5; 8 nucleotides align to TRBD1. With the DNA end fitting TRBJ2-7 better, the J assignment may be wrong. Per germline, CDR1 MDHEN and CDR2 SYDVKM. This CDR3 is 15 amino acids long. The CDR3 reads CASSFPRDRTYEQYF. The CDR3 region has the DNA TGTGCCAGCAGTTTTCCCCGGGACAGGACGTACGAGCAGTACTTC.

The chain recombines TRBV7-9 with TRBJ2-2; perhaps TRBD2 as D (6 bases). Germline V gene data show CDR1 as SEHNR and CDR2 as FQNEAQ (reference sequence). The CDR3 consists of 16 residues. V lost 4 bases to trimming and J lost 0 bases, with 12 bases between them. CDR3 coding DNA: TGTGCCAGCAGCTCAGGGTGGACTACGAACACCGGGGAGCTGTTTTTT. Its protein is CASSSGWTTNTGELFF.

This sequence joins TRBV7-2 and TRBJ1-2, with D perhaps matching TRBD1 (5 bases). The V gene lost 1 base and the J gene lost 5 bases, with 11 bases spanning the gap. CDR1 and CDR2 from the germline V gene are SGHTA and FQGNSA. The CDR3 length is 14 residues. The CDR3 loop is CASSLGDDMYGYTF. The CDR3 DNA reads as TGTGCCAGCAGCTTAGGGGACGATATGTATGGCTACACCTTC.

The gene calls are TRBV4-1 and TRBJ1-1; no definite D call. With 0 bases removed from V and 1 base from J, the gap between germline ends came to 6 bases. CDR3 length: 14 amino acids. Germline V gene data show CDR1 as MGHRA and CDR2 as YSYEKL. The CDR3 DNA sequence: TGCGCCAGCAGCCAAGACGCCGAGAACACTGAAGCTTTCTTT. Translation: CASSQDAENTEAFF.

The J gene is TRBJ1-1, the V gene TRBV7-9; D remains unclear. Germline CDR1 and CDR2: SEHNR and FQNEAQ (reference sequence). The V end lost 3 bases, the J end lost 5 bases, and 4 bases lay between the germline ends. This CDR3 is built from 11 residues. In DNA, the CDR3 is TGTGCCAGCAGCTTGGCTACTGAAGCTTTCTTT. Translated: CASSLATEAFF.